These 3 T cell receptor beta chains share one sample of origin, sequenced in a study of OX40 agonist ivuxolimab in advanced cancers. Generated by immunoSEQ multiplex PCR, the TCRdb table keeps only in-frame clones and is missing some. The sample has 37,000 or so clones, roughly 69% seen once. Sequences were derived from CD4+ or CD8+ T cells sorted from blood, sampled in a trial of the OX40 agonist ivuxolimab. The source is an adult with an advanced solid tumor such as melanoma, head and neck, liver or kidney cancer.

The J gene is TRBJ2-5, the V gene TRBV4-2; D is undetermined. Germline lookup yields CDR1 LGHNA and CDR2 YNFKEQ. Trimming stripped 0 bases from V and 4 bases from J, with 6 bases between. The length of the CDR3 is 13 residues. This chain's CDR3 is CASSQDSAETQYF. As DNA, the CDR3 is TGTGCCAGCAGCCAAGATTCGGCAGAGACCCAGTACTTC.

The chain employs TRBV7-8 and TRBJ1-3; 10 bases are a match to TRBD1. CDR1 and CDR2 from the germline V gene are SGHVS and FQNEAQ. The CDR3 is made up of 15 amino acids. Trimming cost V 5 bases and J 2 bases; bases outside gene matches: 3. The CDR3 spells CASSQGTGAGNTIYF. CDR3 DNA sequence: TGTGCCAGCAGCCAAGGGACAGGGGCTGGAAACACCATATATTTT.

The chain uses TRBV11-3 and TRBJ1-6, with D perhaps TRBD1 (6 bases). This CDR3 region has 13 residues. Germline CDR1 reads SGHNT; CDR2 reads YENEEA. V was pared by 5 bases and J by 7 bases, with 9 bases between. The CDR3 DNA follows: TGTGCCAGCAGCCAGGACAGAAATTCACCCCTCCACTTT. This translates into CASSQDRNSPLHF.